What follows are 16 T cell receptor beta chains derived from one specimen sequenced in a study of metastatic and nonmetastatic thyroid tumors. Before thyroid surgery, none of the patients had received any treatment. TCRdb re-called the PCR reads through MiXCR. The repertoire holds around 89,000 clones, with about 15% as singletons. The sequenced material came from blood. Receptors originate from a female donor with papillary thyroid cancer or a benign thyroid nodule (not recorded which). Some clones in this sample may be carry-over from other donors' samples.

There are many counts of this clone. The J gene is TRBJ2-3, the V gene TRBV12-3 or TRBV12-4, with D maybe TRBD2 (6 bases). The CDR3 consists of 15 residues. The V end was cut by 5 bases, the J end by 5 bases, with 17 bases between. The CDR3 sequence is CASSISGLEGDTQYF. CDR3 DNA sequence: TGTGCCAGCAGTATTAGCGGTCTCGAAGGAGATACGCAGTATTTT.

This clone was counted ten times or more. The gene calls are TRBV10-1 and TRBJ1-2; unclear D gene. V lost 10 bases, J lost 6 bases, and 6 bases lay in between. The V gene's germline CDR1 is WNHNN and CDR2 SYGVQD (reference sequence). This CDR3 contains 9 residues. As DNA, the CDR3 is TGCGCCACCACGAATGGCTACACCTTC. Protein: CATTNGYTF.

This clone was found a few times. An end of the junction differs from the germline gene, which may be a read error. The J gene is TRBJ1-5, the V gene TRBV6-2 or TRBV6-3; D is unresolved. The CDR3 is 17 amino acids. CDR1 MNHEY and CDR2 SVGEGT come from the germline V gene. The CDR3 nucleotides read TGTGCCAGCATCCCGAACTTAGACAATATCGGCAATCAGCCCCATCATTTT. It is translated as CASIPNLDNIGNQPHHF.

This clone was found many times. The V gene is TRBV6-5, the J gene TRBJ1-1; the D is unclear. The germline V gene has CDR1 MNHEY and CDR2 SVGAGI. V was clipped by 2 bases and J by 3 bases, with 7 bases between them. The CDR3 runs to 13 residues. The CDR3 nucleotides are TGTGCCAGCAGTTACGGTGGGTACACTGAAGCTTTCTTT. Encoded protein: CASSYGGYTEAFF.

The chain carries TRBV10-1 and TRBJ1-1; TRBD1 matches at 11 bases. Germline assignment: CDR1 WNHNN and CDR2 SYGVQD (reference sequence). The CDR3 has 14 amino acids. V shed 8 bases and J 5 bases; nucleotides not matched to a gene: 7. The CDR3 nucleotides are TGCGCCAGCTCCATGGACAGGGGGCTGACTGAAGCTTTCTTT. Translated, it gives CASSMDRGLTEAFF.

This clone was observed at least ten times. The chain recombines TRBV6-5 with TRBJ2-7; tentative D call: TRBD1 (6 bases). CDR1 and CDR2 from the germline V gene are MNHEY and SVGAGI. V dropped 0 bases and J dropped 3 bases, with 9 bases sitting between them. The CDR3 consists of 14 residues. The DNA for the CDR3 is TGTGCCAGCAGTTACTCGGGGACAAACTACGAGCAGTACTTC. Residues: CASSYSGTNYEQYF.

This clone was counted ten times or more. The V gene is TRBV7-2, the J gene TRBJ2-7; possibly TRBD1 or TRBD2 for D (6 bases each). V was cut by 1 base and J by 3 bases, with 7 bases left in between. Germline-derived CDR1 and CDR2 are SGHTA and FQGNSA. The CDR3 has 13 amino acids. The CDR3 sequence: CASSLEGGYEQYF. For the CDR3, the DNA is TGTGCCAGCAGCTTAGAGGGGGGCTACGAGCAGTACTTC.

This clone was picked up many times. The chain links TRBV5-1 to TRBJ1-1, with D uncertain. With 1 base removed from V and 4 bases from J, the gap between germline ends came to 8 bases. The CDR3 runs to 13 residues. The germline V gene has CDR1 SGHRS and CDR2 YFSETQ. The CDR3 sequence is CASSLWGSTEAFF. The CDR3 bases are TGCGCCAGCAGCTTGTGGGGAAGCACTGAAGCTTTCTTT.

In its sample, this clone was seen many times. The rearrangement uses TRBV6-1 and TRBJ2-3, with a tentative D call TRBD1 (5 bases). CDR1 and CDR2 (germline): MNHNS, SASEGT. V gave up 3 bases and J gave up 4 bases, with 11 bases separating them. This CDR3 is built from 14 residues. CDR3 protein: CASSDRVGADTQYF. As DNA, the CDR3 is TGTGCCAGCAGTGATAGGGTAGGGGCAGATACGCAGTATTTT.

This clone has at least ten counts. The CDR3 nucleotides read TGCGCCAGCAGCCTCGGGTCGCGAAGCACAGATACGCAGTATTTT. It codes for CASSLGSRSTDTQYF. The chain has TRBV5-1 and TRBJ2-3; D unresolved. Trimming stripped 4 bases from V and 0 bases from J, with 12 bases between. The length of the CDR3 is 15 residues. Per the germline V gene, CDR1 is SGHRS and CDR2 is YFSETQ.

Concerning this clone itself: Other DNA sequences in this specimen translate into the identical CDR3. The rearrangement joins TRBV18 to TRBJ2-7, with TRBD2 matching 14 bases. The germline V gene encodes CDR1 KGHSH and CDR2 LQKENI. The J segment lost 4 bases and the V segment lost 8 bases, leaving 1 base of the junction unmatched. The CDR3 runs 13 residues. The CDR3 protein is CASRTSGRYEQYF. Written as DNA, the CDR3 is TGTGCCAGCCGGACTAGCGGGAGGTACGAGCAGTACTTC.

This clone was counted at least ten times. This chain connects TRBV27 to TRBJ1-5; D is unclear. V was trimmed by 6 bases and J by 0 bases, leaving 9 bases between them. Germline CDR1 reads MNHEY; CDR2 reads SMNVEV (reference sequence). The CDR3 is made up of 14 amino acids. The CDR3 DNA reads TGTGCCAGCAGGTACAGCCATAGCAATCAGCCCCAGCATTTT. Its translation is CASRYSHSNQPQHF.

This clone was detected ten times or more. The chain has TRBV6-5 and TRBJ2-3; TRBD2 might be the D (6 bases). Trimming took 2 bases from V and 1 from J, leaving 13 bases between them. In germline, CDR1 is MNHEY, CDR2 SVGAGI. The CDR3 loop spans 16 amino acids. CDR3 loop: CASSYGRGLGTDTQYF. The CDR3 DNA reads as TGTGCCAGCAGTTACGGCCGGGGGTTGGGCACAGATACGCAGTATTTT.

This clone was seen more than once but under ten times. DNA of the CDR3: TGTGCCAGCAGTAGCCTTCACCGCTACACCTCCTACGAGCAGTACTTC. Residues: CASSSLHRYTSYEQYF. V gene TRBV6-1 combines with J gene TRBJ2-7, with D unclear. V gave up 5 bases and J gave up 0 bases, with 17 bases separating them. In germline, CDR1 is MNHNS, CDR2 SASEGT. The CDR3 totals 16 residues.

The sample holds many counts of this clone. The chain links TRBV12-3 or TRBV12-4 to TRBJ2-5; D not resolved. V lost 3 bases to trimming and J lost 5 bases, with 10 bases between them. The CDR3 covers 13 residues. The CDR3 nucleotides read TGTGCCAGCAGTTTTAAACCGGAGGAGACCCAGTACTTC. Encoded protein: CASSFKPEETQYF.

Remarks on this clone: The sample contains more than one DNA sequence encoding this CDR3. This chain uses TRBV5-6 with TRBJ2-6, with 11 bases identical to TRBD2. The CDR3 runs 17 residues. Germline V gene sequence: CDR1 SGHDT, CDR2 YYEEEE. Trimming cost V 4 bases and J 0 bases; bases outside gene matches: 3. The chain's CDR3 is CASSLAGGSSGANVLTF. The CDR3 nucleotides are TGTGCCAGCAGCCTAGCGGGGGGAAGCTCTGGGGCCAACGTCCTGACTTTC.